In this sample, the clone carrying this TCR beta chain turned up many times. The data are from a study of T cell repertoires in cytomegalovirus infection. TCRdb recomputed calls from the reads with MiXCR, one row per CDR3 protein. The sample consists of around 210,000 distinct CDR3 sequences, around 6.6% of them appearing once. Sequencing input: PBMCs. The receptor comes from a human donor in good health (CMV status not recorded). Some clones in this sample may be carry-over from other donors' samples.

CDR3 nucleotides: TGTGCCAGCAGCGGGGGGACAGGGGGGTCCTACGAGCAGTACTTC. Its protein is CASSGGTGGSYEQYF. The chain couples TRBV7-2 to TRBJ2-7; 11 bases match TRBD1. This CDR3 region has 15 residues. Germline loops: CDR1 SGHTA, CDR2 FQGNSA. V shed 5 bases and J 1 base; nucleotides not matched to a gene: 4.